The entry that follows covers one T cell receptor (beta chain) sequence. In this sample, this clone turned up once. This receptor's antigen is unknown. It has no much larger one-base neighbor in the sample; base qualities were not kept. Sequences SNHLY (CDR1) and FYNNEI (CDR2) are obtained from the germline V gene. Inclusive of the bounding cysteine and phenylalanine, the CDR3 is 10 residues long. Of all the DNA, just the CDR3 is kept, 30 bases in frame from base 1. V is reduced by 3 bases and J by 10 bases, leaving a spacing of 5 bases between them. The cohort comprised 550 to 700 healthy bone marrow donors. All cohort members were sampled while nominally healthy, although unrecorded immune exposures were likely present. The donor was CMV seropositive and was included in the group of around 300 seropositive cohort members. Every donor gave a peripheral blood sample, and the peripheral blood mononuclear cells from that sample were used for TCR beta sequencing. Genomic DNA was extracted from the blood cell samples with the Qiagen DNeasy Blood Extraction Kit.

These data come from a study of cytomegalovirus exposure and HLA in healthy donors (dated by TCRdb to about 2017). Regarding the study in general: An earlier analysis of some 600 of the donors reported about 280 Gb of sequence data and 117 million unique TCR beta sequences obtained from about 180 million T cells. In a later genetic analysis, genome-wide SNP genotypes for about 65% of the 666 donors were used, and that subset was treated as a discovery cohort. Using immunosequencing, the study profiled T cell repertoires from around 680 subjects and related those repertoires to cytomegalovirus serostatus. An earlier analysis of roughly 580 of the donors used high-throughput TCR beta sequencing to judge whether each TCR beta V gene segment behaved as functional or pseudogenic. Typing coverage varied by locus: about 620-630 donors for A, B, C, DRB1 and DQB1; roughly 560 for DQA1; more than 600 for DPA1; more than 450 for DPB1. In the later analysis, no new phenotypic data were used to find candidate immune exposures; instead, reliance was placed on TCR beta sequences and their occurrence across donors. Along with the 666-subject first cohort, a separate validation cohort of over 90 different subjects was used. The study aimed to test whether signatures of past pathogen exposure could be identified by cataloging public T cell receptors. Roughly 5 DR-DQ haplotypes were handled as single units for association and clustering, since linkage in the cohort was strong. To predict cytomegalovirus infection status, the study combined high-throughput TCR immunosequencing, statistical association of individual TCRs with disease status, and machine learning. Every repertoire in the discovery cohort had been generated on one and the same sequencing platform. Across approximately 400 genotyped donors of the cohort, an average of about 250,000 unique TCR beta nucleotide sequences per donor were sequenced, and 15% to 20% of those sequences were non-productive. Class I and class II HLA loci were covered by the typing at four-digit resolution. In a later analysis, previously published TCR beta repertoires from 550 to 750 donors were re-analyzed and high-resolution HLA genotyping was added so that TCR occurrence patterns could be studied. An early release that covered approximately 600 HLA-typed donors contained about 300 gigabases of sequencing data and 85 million to 100 million unique TCR sequences. Donor age, sex, ethnicity and CMV serostatus were compiled together with the repertoire data. Among the roughly 400 genotyped donors, around 81% belonged to the genetic ancestry cluster associated with self-reported Caucasian donors.

Receptor libraries were prepared by the immunoSEQ multiplex PCR assay. For the multiplex PCR, a mixture combining 60 forward primers for TCR Vbeta segments and 13 reverse primers for TCR Jbeta segments was used. Amplification of the CDR3 region of rearranged TCR beta genes was performed with a multiplex PCR assay on genomic DNA. The amplified TCR beta libraries were sequenced on the Illumina HiSeq System as 87-base-pair reads. As for how the authors treated the data: In a later analysis, tens of millions of unique TCR beta chains were counted across the roughly 670 repertoires, and roughly 10 million of these chains were shared by at least two donors. Raw reads were error-corrected and collapsed into unique sequences by a nearest-neighbor algorithm in which closely related sequences were merged to remove PCR and sequencing errors. CDR3 sequences were aligned to IMGT reference sequences to assign V, D and J gene segments. For a sequence to be retained, at least a six-nucleotide match to both a V gene segment and a J gene segment was required. Rearrangements were classified as productive when the CDR3 lacked stop codons and remained in frame with V and J, and all other rearrangements were classified as non-productive. CDR3 was defined by IMGT convention, running from the second conserved V-encoded cysteine to the conserved J-encoded phenylalanine. The earlier analysis of around 640 of the donors excluded sequences that lacked an unambiguous match to a single V gene segment. In an earlier analysis of approximately 590 of the donors, V segments were called functional above 56.7% productive rearrangements and were called segregating when the between-donor standard deviation exceeded 5%. To diagnose cytomegalovirus status from the catalog of TCR beta chain sequences, a statistical classification framework was built. V and J gene assignment, in a later analysis, came from comparing TCR nucleotide sequences with IMGT/GENE-DB human TR gene sequences. Using the TCRdist pipeline, a later analysis assigned CDR3 sequences along with most-parsimonious VDJ recombination scenarios. In a later analysis, each TCR beta chain was defined by its CDR3 amino acid sequence together with its V-gene family, and reads without a unique V-gene family were excluded. As a way to deal with suspected cross-contamination and a sequencing artifact, a later analysis dropped roughly 620 nucleotide sequences that were highly shared and had low generation probability. A later analysis calculated a clonal expansion index for each public chain from normalized within-repertoire ranks of inferred template counts. In a later analysis, generation probabilities were computed with a VDJ recombination model fitted to out-of-frame rearrangements, and the resulting probabilities were checked against IGoR. In a later analysis, TCR-TCR, TCR-HLA and TCR-CMV co-occurrence was scored with hypergeometric tests, and a repertoire-size bias correction was applied to TCR pairs. False discovery rates were estimated in a later analysis by permuting HLA or CMV assignments 20 times. In a later analysis, co-occurring TCRs were grouped using DBSCAN, with TCRdist sequence similarity added in when clustering inside HLA-allele-positive subsets. For co-occurrence clustering, repertoires with fewer than 30,000 or more than 120,000 public chains were excluded, along with roughly 5 repertoires with anomalous nucleotide sharing. Held by TCRdb, this immuneACCESS table contains in-frame sequences only and omits some clones. Under half of the omission traces to an unresolved V gene where checked; the cause of the rest is unknown. D and trimming come from the DNA, and the V and J calls and clone size come from that table. The sample table shows about 120,000 clones, and 70% to 85% are seen once. The top ten clonotypes cover 11% of the sample.

What the study reported, not specific to this receptor: The study listed 150 to 200 TCR beta chains as associated with cytomegalovirus. According to a later analysis, TCR association rates differed among HLA loci, with DRB1 alleles showing the most associated TCRs and HLA-C alleles showing the fewest. Because HLA typing was unavailable for some donors at each locus, only the typed subset was used in association tests. Some IMGT-functional V segments, including TRBV6-2 and TRBV6-3, could not be distinguished by the 87-base-pair reads and were therefore excluded. In a later analysis, HLA-associated TCR beta chains showed more clonal expansion and lower generation probabilities than non-associated chains that were equally common. In this cohort, only TCR beta chains were sequenced, and detectable features were limited by the absence of alpha or paired-chain data. CMV serostatus was the only immune exposure information available for the cohort. Sequencing depth was assumed to be roughly uniform across donors in the presence/absence analyses, though that assumption may not hold. An earlier analysis of around 540 of the donors showed that most TCR beta V segments appeared in productive rearrangements either about 90% or about 30% of the time, which broadly matched IMGT annotations. While some public TCRs were present in many individuals, most TCR sequences turned up only very rarely across donors. In a later analysis, most CMV-associated TCR beta chains were found to appear HLA-restricted, with HLA associations seemingly driven largely by CMV exposure. A cluster of highly shared sequence variants was judged likely to represent a technical artifact of the sequencing pipeline. In a later genetic analysis, a missense DCLRE1C variant was associated with V-gene and J-gene trimming of TCR beta chains, and the association was replicated in an independent cohort. A few of the identified cytomegalovirus-associated TCR beta chains were confirmed in vitro to be specific for cytomegalovirus antigens. A further reported finding was that TCR beta sequences accurately predicted the HLA-A and HLA-B alleles for most subjects in the first cohort. In a later analysis, 15,000 to 20,000 TCR beta sequences were associated with specific HLA alleles at a false discovery rate of 0.05. Strong co-occurrence of HLA alleles, especially DR and DQ, made assigning TCR associations to individual alleles difficult. Correlated functional status among segregating V segments might reflect linkage disequilibrium, but an unknown experimental factor could not be ruled out. It was suggested by the authors that the approach could potentially be generalized to other disease states and immunological phenotypes. The earlier analysis of 587 of the donors excluded approximately 17 rarely observed V segments, including chromosome 9 orphons, because counts were too low. According to a later analysis, parvovirus B19, influenza, CMV and Epstein-Barr virus appeared linked to several top co-occurrence clusters. In both the original and validation cohorts, the classifier was reported to diagnose cytomegalovirus status with high specificity and sensitivity. According to a later genetic analysis, donors in an Asian-associated ancestry cluster had fewer N-insertions in productive TCRs than the approximately 650-donor mean.

The source of this sequence is a woman in her 50s in good health and CMV-seropositive. This receptor chain uses TRBV2 and TRBJ2-3, with a tentative D gene TRBD2 over 5 matching bases. Input material: PBMCs. The sequenced DNA is TGTGCCAGCAGTGAGGGAGCGCAGTATTTT. Translated, this is CASSEGAQYF.